This T cell receptor beta chain was recorded in a study of blood T cell repertoires in COVID-19. Study-wide context: Samples taken during acute and convalescent COVID-19 were collected in the United States, Italy and Spain. T cells, B-cell-depleted T cells, or PBMCs supplied cDNA or gDNA.

The assay was immunoSEQ multiplex PCR, and TCRdb's table has in-frame clones only and misses some. This sample has roughly 200,000 clones, with around 85% found just once. The length of the CDR3 is 13 residues. CDR1 and CDR2 (germline): MDHEN, SYDVKM. Trimming removed 11 bases from V and 3 bases from J; junction bases left unmatched: 10. Sequenced input: peripheral blood. This sequence was found in a person aged 65-85 years with COVID-19, enrolled during active disease. The V and J genes are TRBV28 and TRBJ2-7; 7 positions agree with TRBD2. CDR3 DNA: TGTGCCGGCGGCGGGAGCCCTAACTACGAGCAGTACTTC. Its protein product is CAGGGSPNYEQYF.